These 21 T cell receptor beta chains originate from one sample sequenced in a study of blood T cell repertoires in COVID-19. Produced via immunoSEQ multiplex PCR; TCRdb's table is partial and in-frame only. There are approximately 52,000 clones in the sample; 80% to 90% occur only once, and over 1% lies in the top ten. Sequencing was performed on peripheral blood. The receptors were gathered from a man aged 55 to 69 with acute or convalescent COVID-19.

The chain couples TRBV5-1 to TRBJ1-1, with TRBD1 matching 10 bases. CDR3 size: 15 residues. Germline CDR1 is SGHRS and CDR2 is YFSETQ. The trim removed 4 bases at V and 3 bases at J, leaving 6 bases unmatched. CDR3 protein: CASSGSGTGDTEAFF. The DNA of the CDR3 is TGCGCCAGCAGCGGCTCCGGGACAGGGGACACTGAAGCTTTCTTT. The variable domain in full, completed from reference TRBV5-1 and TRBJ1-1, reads KAGVTQTPRYLIKTRGQQVTLSCSPISGHRSVSWYQQTPGQGLQFLFEYFSETQRNKGNFPGRFSGRQFSNSRSEMNVSTLELGDSALYLCASSGSGTGDTEAFFGQGTRLTVV.

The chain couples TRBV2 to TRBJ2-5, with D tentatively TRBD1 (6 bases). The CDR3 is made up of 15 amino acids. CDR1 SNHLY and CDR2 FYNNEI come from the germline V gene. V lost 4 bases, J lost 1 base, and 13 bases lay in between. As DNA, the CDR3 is TGTGCCAGCAGTGTACAGGGTCTCCTCCAAGAGACCCAGTACTTC. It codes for CASSVQGLLQETQYF.

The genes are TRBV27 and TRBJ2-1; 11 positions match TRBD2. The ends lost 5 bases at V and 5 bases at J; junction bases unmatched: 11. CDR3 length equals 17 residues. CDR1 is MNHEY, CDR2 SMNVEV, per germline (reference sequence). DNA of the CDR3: TGTGCCAGCAGTCACTCGGGGACTAGCGGTGATCACAATGAGCAGTTCTTC. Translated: CASSHSGTSGDHNEQFF.

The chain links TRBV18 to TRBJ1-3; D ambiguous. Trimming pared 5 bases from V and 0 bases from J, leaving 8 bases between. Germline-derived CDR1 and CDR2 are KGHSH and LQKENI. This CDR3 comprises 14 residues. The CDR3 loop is CASSAGLSGNTIYF. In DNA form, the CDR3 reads TGTGCCAGCTCAGCAGGACTCTCTGGAAACACCATATATTTT.

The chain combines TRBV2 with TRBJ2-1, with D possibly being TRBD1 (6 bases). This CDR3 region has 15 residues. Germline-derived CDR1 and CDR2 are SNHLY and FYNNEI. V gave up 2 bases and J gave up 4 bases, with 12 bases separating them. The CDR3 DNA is TGTGCCAGCAGTGAATTGCATAGGGGGTACAATGAGCAGTTCTTC. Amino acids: CASSELHRGYNEQFF.

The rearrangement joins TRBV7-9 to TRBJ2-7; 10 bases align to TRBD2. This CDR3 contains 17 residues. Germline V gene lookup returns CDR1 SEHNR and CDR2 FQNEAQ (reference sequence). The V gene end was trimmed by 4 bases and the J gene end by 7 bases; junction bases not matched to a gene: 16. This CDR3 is CASSSPKGLAGAGEQYF. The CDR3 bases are TGTGCCAGCAGCTCGCCTAAGGGCCTAGCGGGAGCGGGTGAGCAGTACTTC.

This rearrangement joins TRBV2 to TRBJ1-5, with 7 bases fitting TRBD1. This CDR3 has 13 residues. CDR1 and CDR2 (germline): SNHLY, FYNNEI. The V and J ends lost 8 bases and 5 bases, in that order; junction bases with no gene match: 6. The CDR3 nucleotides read TGTGCCAGCTCCCGGGACAGAGATCAGCCCCAGCATTTT. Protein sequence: CASSRDRDQPQHF.

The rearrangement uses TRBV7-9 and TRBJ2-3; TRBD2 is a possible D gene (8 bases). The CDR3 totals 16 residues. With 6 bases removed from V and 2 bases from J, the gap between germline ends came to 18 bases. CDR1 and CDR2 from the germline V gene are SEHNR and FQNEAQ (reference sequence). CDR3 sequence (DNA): TGTGCCAGCAGTTTGCGGGGGGACAGACCCACAGATACGCAGTATTTT. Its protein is CASSLRGDRPTDTQYF.

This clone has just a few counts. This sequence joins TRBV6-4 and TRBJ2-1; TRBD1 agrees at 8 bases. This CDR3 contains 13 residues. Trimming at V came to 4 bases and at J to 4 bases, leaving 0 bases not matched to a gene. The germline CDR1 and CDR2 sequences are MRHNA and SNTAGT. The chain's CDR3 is CASSGTGYNEQFF. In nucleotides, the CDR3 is TGTGCCAGCAGTGGGACAGGGTACAATGAGCAGTTCTTC.

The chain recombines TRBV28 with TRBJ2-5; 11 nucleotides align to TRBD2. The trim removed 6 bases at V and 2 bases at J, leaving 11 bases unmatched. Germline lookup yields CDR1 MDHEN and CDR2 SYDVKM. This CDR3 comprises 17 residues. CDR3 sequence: CASRQSGTSGFQETQYF. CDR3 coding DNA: TGTGCCAGCAGGCAGTCCGGGACTAGCGGATTTCAAGAGACCCAGTACTTC.

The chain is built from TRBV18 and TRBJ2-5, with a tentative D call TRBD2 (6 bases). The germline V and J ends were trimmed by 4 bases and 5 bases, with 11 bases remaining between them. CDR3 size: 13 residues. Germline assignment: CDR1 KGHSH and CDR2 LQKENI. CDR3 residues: CASSLLAGETQYF. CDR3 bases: TGTGCCAGCTCACTACTAGCTGGGGAGACCCAGTACTTC. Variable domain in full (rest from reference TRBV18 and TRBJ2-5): NAGVMQNPRHLVRRRGQEARLRCSPMKGHSHVYWYRQLPEEGLKFMVYLQKENIIDESGMPKERFSAEFPKEGPSILRIQQVVRGDSAAYFCASSLLAGETQYFGPGTRLLVL.

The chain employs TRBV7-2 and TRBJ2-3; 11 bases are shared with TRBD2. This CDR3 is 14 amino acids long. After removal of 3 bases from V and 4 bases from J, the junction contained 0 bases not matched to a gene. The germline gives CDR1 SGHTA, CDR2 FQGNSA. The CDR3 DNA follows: TGTGCCAGCAGCTTTAGCGGGGGGGCAGATACGCAGTATTTT. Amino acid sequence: CASSFSGGADTQYF.

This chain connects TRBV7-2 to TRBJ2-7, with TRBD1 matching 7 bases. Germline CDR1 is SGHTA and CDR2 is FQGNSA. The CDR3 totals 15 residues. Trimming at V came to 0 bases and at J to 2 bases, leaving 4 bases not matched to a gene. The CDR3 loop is CASSLALGTAYEQYF. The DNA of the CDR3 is TGTGCCAGCAGCTTAGCACTGGGGACAGCCTACGAGCAGTACTTC.

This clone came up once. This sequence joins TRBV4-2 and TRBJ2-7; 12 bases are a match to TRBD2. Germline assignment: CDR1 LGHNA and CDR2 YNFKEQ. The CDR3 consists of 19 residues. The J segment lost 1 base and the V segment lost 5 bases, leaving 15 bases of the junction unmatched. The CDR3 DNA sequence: TGTGCCAGCAGCGAAAGCCTAGCGGGGGGGCTGCGAGAATCCTACGAGCAGTACTTC. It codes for CASSESLAGGLRESYEQYF.

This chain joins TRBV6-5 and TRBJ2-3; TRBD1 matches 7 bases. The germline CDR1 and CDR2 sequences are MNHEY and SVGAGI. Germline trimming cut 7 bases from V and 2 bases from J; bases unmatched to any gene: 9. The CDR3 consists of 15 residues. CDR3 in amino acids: CASTFAQGVTDTQYF. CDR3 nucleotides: TGTGCCAGCACCTTCGCCCAGGGGGTCACAGATACGCAGTATTTT.

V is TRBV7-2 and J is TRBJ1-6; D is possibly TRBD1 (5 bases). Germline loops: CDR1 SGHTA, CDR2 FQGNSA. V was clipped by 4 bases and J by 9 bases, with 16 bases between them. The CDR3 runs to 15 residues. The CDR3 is CASSSDSLYGSPLHF. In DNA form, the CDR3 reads TGTGCCAGCAGCTCCGACAGCCTATACGGTTCACCCCTCCACTTT.

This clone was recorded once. This CDR3 is CATSDLDGQPQHF. CDR3 in DNA: TGTGCCACCAGTGATTTGGATGGCCAGCCCCAGCATTTT. V and J are TRBV24-1 and TRBJ1-5; D remains unclear. The CDR3 has 13 residues. Trimming cost V 0 bases and J 7 bases, with 6 bases left between them. Germline V lookup: CDR1 KGHDR, CDR2 SFDVKD.

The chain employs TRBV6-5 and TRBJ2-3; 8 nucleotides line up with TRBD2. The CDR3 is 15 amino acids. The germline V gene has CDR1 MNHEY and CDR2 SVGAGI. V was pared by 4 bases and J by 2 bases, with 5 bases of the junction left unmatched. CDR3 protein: CASSFASGYTDTQYF. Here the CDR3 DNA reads TGTGCCAGCAGTTTTGCTAGCGGGTACACAGATACGCAGTATTTT.

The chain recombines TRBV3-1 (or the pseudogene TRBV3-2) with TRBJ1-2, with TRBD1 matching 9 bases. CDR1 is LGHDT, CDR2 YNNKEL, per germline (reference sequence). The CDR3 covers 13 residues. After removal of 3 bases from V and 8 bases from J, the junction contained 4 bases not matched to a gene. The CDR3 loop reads CASSHRTGEGYTF. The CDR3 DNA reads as TGTGCCAGCAGCCACAGGACAGGGGAGGGCTACACCTTC.

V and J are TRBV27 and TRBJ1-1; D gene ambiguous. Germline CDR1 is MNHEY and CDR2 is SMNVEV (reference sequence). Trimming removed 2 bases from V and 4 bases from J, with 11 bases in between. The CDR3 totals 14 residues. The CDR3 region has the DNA TGTGCCAGCAGTTTAGCCCCCTTGAGCACTGAAGCTTTCTTT. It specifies CASSLAPLSTEAFF.

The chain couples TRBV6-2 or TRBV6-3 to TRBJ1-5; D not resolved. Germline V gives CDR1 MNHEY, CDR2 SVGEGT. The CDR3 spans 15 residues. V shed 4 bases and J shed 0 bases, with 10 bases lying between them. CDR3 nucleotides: TGTGCCAGCAGTTCAGGTTTCTATAGCAATCAGCCCCAGCATTTT. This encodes CASSSGFYSNQPQHF.